These T cell receptor beta chains were read from a single sample in a study of T cell changes during pregnancy in multiple sclerosis. Generated by immunoSEQ multiplex PCR, the TCRdb table keeps only in-frame clones and is missing some. The sample records under 40,000 clones, about nine tenths being singletons. This sample comprised CD8+ T cells from peripheral blood mononuclear cells, obtained in the first trimester of pregnancy. These TCRs come from a female donor with multiple sclerosis, enrolled in a pregnancy study. CDR3s include the opening cysteine and the closing phenylalanine or tryptophan. D genes are given only for firm matches. Where a row states a size, it is once, few, many or the class of an expanded clone; other rows omit it.

cdr3_aa: CASSLGGTSKTGELFF; cdr3_nt: TGTGCCAGCAGCTTAGGTGGGACTAGCAAGACCGGGGAGCTGTTTTTT; d_call: TRBD2; cdr3_length: 16; v_call: TRBV7-9; j_call: TRBJ2-2; clone_size: -
cdr3_aa: CATSPTVEGGTEAFF; cdr3_nt: TGTGCCACCAGCCCGACTGTGGAGGGTGGGACTGAAGCTTTCTTT; d_call: -; cdr3_length: 15; v_call: TRBV15; j_call: TRBJ1-1; clone_size: few
cdr3_aa: CASSLGLNYGYTF; cdr3_nt: TGTGCCAGCAGTTTAGGCCTTAACTATGGCTACACCTTC; d_call: -; cdr3_length: 13; v_call: TRBV28; j_call: TRBJ1-2; clone_size: -
cdr3_aa: CASSLFLIGLRDKNIQYF; cdr3_nt: TGTGCCAGCAGTTTATTCTTGATCGGGTTGAGGGACAAAAACATTCAGTACTTC; d_call: -; cdr3_length: 18; v_call: TRBV27; j_call: TRBJ2-4; clone_size: -
cdr3_aa: CASSLTGEGREQYF; cdr3_nt: TGTGCCAGCAGTCTGACCGGGGAGGGCCGCGAGCAGTACTTC; d_call: TRBD2; cdr3_length: 14; v_call: TRBV27; j_call: TRBJ2-7; clone_size: -
cdr3_aa: CASSSTGGYNEQFF; cdr3_nt: TGTGCCAGCAGTTCCACAGGGGGCTACAATGAGCAGTTCTTC; d_call: TRBD1; cdr3_length: 14; v_call: TRBV6-5; j_call: TRBJ2-1; clone_size: -
cdr3_aa: CSAAGGSYEQYF; cdr3_nt: TGCAGCGCTGCCGGGGGCTCCTACGAGCAGTACTTC; d_call: -; cdr3_length: 12; v_call: TRBV29-1; j_call: TRBJ2-7; clone_size: -
cdr3_aa: CASSPDRGDEKLFF; cdr3_nt: TGTGCCAGCAGTCCGGACAGGGGAGATGAAAAACTGTTTTTT; d_call: TRBD1; cdr3_length: 14; v_call: TRBV27; j_call: TRBJ1-4; clone_size: few
cdr3_aa: CASSLSPLPASGSYEQYF; cdr3_nt: TGTGCCAGCAGTTTAAGCCCCCTCCCGGCTAGCGGCTCCTACGAGCAGTACTTC; d_call: TRBD2; cdr3_length: 18; v_call: TRBV28; j_call: TRBJ2-7; clone_size: -
cdr3_aa: CASSQDFFPGVGNEQFF; cdr3_nt: TGCGCCAGCAGCCAAGATTTTTTCCCAGGGGTAGGCAATGAGCAGTTCTTC; d_call: -; cdr3_length: 17; v_call: TRBV4-3; j_call: TRBJ2-1; clone_size: once
cdr3_aa: CSVEVGDREFLDKNIQYF; cdr3_nt: TGCAGCGTTGAAGTTGGTGACAGGGAATTTTTGGACAAAAACATTCAGTACTTC; d_call: TRBD1; cdr3_length: 18; v_call: TRBV29-1; j_call: TRBJ2-4; clone_size: -
cdr3_aa: CASSQAGQGYNEQFF; cdr3_nt: TGTGCCAGCAGCCAAGCCGGACAGGGCTACAATGAGCAGTTCTTC; d_call: TRBD1; cdr3_length: 15; v_call: TRBV14; j_call: TRBJ2-1; clone_size: -
cdr3_aa: CASSPDGGSQHWEQYF; cdr3_nt: TGTGCCAGCAGTCCCGATGGTGGGAGCCAACATTGGGAGCAGTACTTC; d_call: -; cdr3_length: 16; v_call: TRBV28; j_call: TRBJ2-7; clone_size: -
cdr3_aa: CASSIKGAGWSHGYTF; cdr3_nt: TGTGCCAGTAGTATTAAGGGGGCCGGCTGGTCGCATGGCTACACCTTC; d_call: TRBD1; cdr3_length: 16; v_call: TRBV19; j_call: TRBJ1-2; clone_size: -
cdr3_aa: CASSLWSGQAIKPQHF; cdr3_nt: TGTGCCAGCAGTTTATGGTCGGGACAGGCCATCAAGCCCCAGCATTTT; d_call: TRBD1; cdr3_length: 16; v_call: TRBV28; j_call: TRBJ1-5; clone_size: -
cdr3_aa: CASSLGGLSGNTIYF; cdr3_nt: TGTGCCAGCAGCTTAGGGGGCCTCTCTGGAAACACCATATATTTT; d_call: -; cdr3_length: 15; v_call: TRBV7-6; j_call: TRBJ1-3; clone_size: -
cdr3_aa: CAARRDRGYF; cdr3_nt: TGTGCCGCTCGGAGGGACAGGGGTTACTTC; d_call: -; cdr3_length: 10; v_call: TRBV21-1; j_call: TRBJ2-5; clone_size: -
cdr3_aa: CASSFSRGLTNEQFF; cdr3_nt: TGTGCCAGCAGTTTCTCCCGAGGACTCACCAATGAGCAGTTCTTC; d_call: -; cdr3_length: 15; v_call: TRBV27; j_call: TRBJ2-1; clone_size: once
cdr3_aa: CASSQVAGSKEKFF; cdr3_nt: TGCGCCAGCAGCCAAGTGGCAGGGTCTAAAGAGAAGTTCTTC; d_call: -; cdr3_length: 14; v_call: TRBV4-3; j_call: TRBJ2-1; clone_size: -
cdr3_aa: CASSFAGEANEKLFF; cdr3_nt: TGTGCCAGCAGCTTTGCAGGGGAAGCTAATGAAAAACTGTTTTTT; d_call: -; cdr3_length: 15; v_call: TRBV7-9; j_call: TRBJ1-4; clone_size: -
cdr3_aa: CASSLGQLNMNTEAFF; cdr3_nt: TGCGCCAGCAGCCTCGGACAGCTAAATATGAACACTGAAGCTTTCTTT; d_call: -; cdr3_length: 16; v_call: TRBV4-1; j_call: TRBJ1-1; clone_size: -
cdr3_aa: CSLGGDTQYF; cdr3_nt: TGCAGTCTCGGTGGAGATACGCAGTATTTT; d_call: -; cdr3_length: 10; v_call: TRBV29-1; j_call: TRBJ2-3; clone_size: -
cdr3_aa: CAISESSGTDTQYF; cdr3_nt: TGTGCCATCAGTGAGTCGAGTGGCACAGATACGCAGTATTTT; d_call: -; cdr3_length: 14; v_call: TRBV10-3; j_call: TRBJ2-3; clone_size: -
cdr3_aa: CASSIGTGYNEQFF; cdr3_nt: TGTGCCAGTAGTATTGGGACAGGCTACAATGAGCAGTTCTTC; d_call: TRBD1; cdr3_length: 14; v_call: TRBV19; j_call: TRBJ2-1; clone_size: -
cdr3_aa: CASSGDRDTQYF; cdr3_nt: TGTGCCAGCAGCGGGGACAGGGATACGCAGTATTTT; d_call: TRBD1; cdr3_length: 12; v_call: TRBV9; j_call: TRBJ2-3; clone_size: -
cdr3_aa: CASLGGFSYEQYF; cdr3_nt: TGTGCCAGCTTGGGAGGGTTTTCCTACGAGCAGTACTTC; d_call: TRBD2; cdr3_length: 13; v_call: TRBV2; j_call: TRBJ2-7; clone_size: -
cdr3_aa: CASSDPSGGTGELFF; cdr3_nt: TGTGCCAGCAGTGATCCTAGCGGGGGAACCGGGGAGCTGTTTTTT; d_call: TRBD2; cdr3_length: 15; v_call: TRBV2; j_call: TRBJ2-2; clone_size: -
cdr3_aa: CASSSSYEQYF; cdr3_nt: TGTGCCAGCAGTTCATCCTACGAGCAGTACTTC; d_call: -; cdr3_length: 11; v_call: TRBV27; j_call: TRBJ2-7; clone_size: -